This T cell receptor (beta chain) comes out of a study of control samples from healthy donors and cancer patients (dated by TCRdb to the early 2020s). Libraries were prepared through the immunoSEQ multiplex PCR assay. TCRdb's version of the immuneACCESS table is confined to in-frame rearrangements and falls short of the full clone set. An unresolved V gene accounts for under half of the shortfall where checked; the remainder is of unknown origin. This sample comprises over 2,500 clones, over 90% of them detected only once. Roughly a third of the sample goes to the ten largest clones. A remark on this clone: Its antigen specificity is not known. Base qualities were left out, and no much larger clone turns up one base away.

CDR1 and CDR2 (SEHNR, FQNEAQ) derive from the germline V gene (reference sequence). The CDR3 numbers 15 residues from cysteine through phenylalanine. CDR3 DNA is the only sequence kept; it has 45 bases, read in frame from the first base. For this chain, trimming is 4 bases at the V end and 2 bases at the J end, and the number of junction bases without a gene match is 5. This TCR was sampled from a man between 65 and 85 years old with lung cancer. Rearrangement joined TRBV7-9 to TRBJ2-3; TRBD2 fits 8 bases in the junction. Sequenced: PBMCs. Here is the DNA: TGTGCCAGCAGCTCCCGGGGGGGCCCCACAGATACGCAGTATTTT. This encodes CASSSRGGPTDTQYF.